Below are 23 T cell receptor beta chains sequenced from a single sample in a study of CD8 T cells in ankylosing spondylitis. TCRdb re-called the 5' RACE reads with MiXCR, one entry per CDR3 protein. Of approximately 400,000 distinct CDR3 sequences listed, over 15% were seen once; the top ten hold approximately 1%. Study results and limitations: Among TCR beta sequences, a motif of fewer than 10 highly homologous variants appeared characteristic of ankylosing spondylitis blood.

The antigens of these receptors remain unknown. The specimen sequenced was blood, either unsorted or a sorted T cell fraction (not recorded which). The origin of the receptors is a male donor with ankylosing spondylitis.

The sample holds a few counts of this clonotype. A read error may produce the germline difference seen at one junction end. The chain uses TRBV7-9 and TRBJ2-1, with 9 bases fitting TRBD2. The CDR3 length is 14 residues. Germline V gene data show CDR1 as SEHNR and CDR2 as FQNEAQ (reference sequence). The CDR3, as DNA: TGTGTCAGCGGGGCTAGCGGGGTAGGAAATGAGCAGTTCTTC. Encoded protein: CVSGASGVGNEQFF.

This clonotype occurred a few times. The rearrangement uses TRBV5-1 and TRBJ2-5; the match to TRBD2 covers 9 bases. Germline V gene sequence: CDR1 SGHRS, CDR2 YFSETQ. The V and J ends lost 4 bases and 1 base, in that order; junction bases with no gene match: 5. There are 15 residues in the CDR3. The CDR3 region has the DNA TGCGCCAGCAGCACCACGACTAGCGGCCAAGAGACCCAGTACTTC. Translation: CASSTTTSGQETQYF.

The J gene is TRBJ2-7, the V gene TRBV18; 7 bases are shared with TRBD1. J gave up 8 bases and V 4 bases, and 20 bases lay outside the gene matches. The CDR3 sequence is 17 residues long. The germline gives CDR1 KGHSH, CDR2 LQKENI. CDR3 DNA sequence: TGTGCCAGCTCACTAATCCCTCCGACAGGGTCCCCTTACCAGCAGTACTTC. It yields the protein CASSLIPPTGSPYQQYF.

The chain has TRBV9 and TRBJ2-3; D may be TRBD2 (5 bases). The CDR3 sequence is 16 residues long. V shed 0 bases and J shed 4 bases, with 15 bases lying between them. Germline CDR1 is SGDLS and CDR2 is YYNGEE. The CDR3 is CASSVGGGPRPDTQYF. CDR3 DNA: TGTGCCAGCAGCGTAGGCGGAGGTCCCAGGCCAGATACGCAGTATTTT.

This clonotype was recorded at least ten times. The V gene is TRBV5-1, the J gene TRBJ1-2, with a possible D match to TRBD1 (5 bases). Germline V lookup: CDR1 SGHRS, CDR2 YFSETQ. Trimming left V 0 bases short and J 6 bases short, with 15 bases between. The CDR3 extends over 15 amino acids. CDR3 in DNA: TGCGCCAGCAGCTTGGCATCAGGGTCGCTTCATGGCTACACCTTC. Protein: CASSLASGSLHGYTF. The full variable domain, in which reference TRBV5-1 and TRBJ1-2 provide the parts outside the CDR3, is KAGVTQTPRYLIKTRGQQVTLSCSPISGHRSVSWYQQTPGQGLQFLFEYFSETQRNKGNFPGRFSGRQFSNSRSEMNVSTLELGDSALYLCASSLASGSLHGYTFGSGTRLTVV.

The CDR3 is CASSSGDRAYEQYF. CDR3 bases: TGTGCCAGCAGCTCGGGGGACAGAGCCTACGAGCAGTACTTC. J is TRBJ2-7 and V is TRBV11-2, with a weak D call TRBD1 (7 bases). Germline CDR1 and CDR2: SGHAT and FQNNGV. The V end lost 4 bases, the J end lost 2 bases, and 12 bases lay between the germline ends. The CDR3 runs to 14 residues. Full variable domain (rest looked up from reference TRBV11-2 and TRBJ2-7): EAGVAQSPRYKIIEKRQSVAFWCNPISGHATLYWYQQILGQGPKLLIQFQNNGVVDDSQLPKDRFSAERLKGVDSTLKIQPAKLEDSAVYLCASSSGDRAYEQYFGPGTRLTVT.

This clonotype was seen only a few times. The chain links TRBV6-1 to TRBJ2-7; TRBD2 is a possible D gene (6 bases). V lost 1 base to trimming and J lost 2 bases, with 12 bases between them. The V gene's germline CDR1 is MNHNS and CDR2 SASEGT. The CDR3 is 15 amino acids. CDR3 residues: CASSEGGAGTYEQYF. The CDR3 DNA sequence: TGTGCCAGCAGTGAAGGGGGAGCGGGTACCTACGAGCAGTACTTC.

This clonotype came up a few times. J is TRBJ1-4 and V is TRBV7-9; 7 nucleotides align to TRBD1. Germline assignment: CDR1 SEHNR and CDR2 FQNEAQ (reference sequence). V dropped 5 bases and J dropped 11; count of bases not matched to a gene: 11. The CDR3 is 14 residues long. CDR3: CASSRTGDTGKLFF. The CDR3 region has the DNA TGTGCCAGCAGCCGTACAGGGGACACAGGGAAACTGTTTTTT. The variable domain in full, completed from reference TRBV7-9 and TRBJ1-4, reads DTGVSQNPRHKITKRGQNVTFRCDPISEHNRLYWYRQTLGQGPEFLTYFQNEAQLEKSRLLSDRFSAERPKGSFSTLEIQRTEQGDSAMYLCASSRTGDTGKLFFGSGTQLSVL.

This chain links TRBV20-1 with TRBJ2-1, with no clear D. V was trimmed by 2 bases and J by 0 bases, leaving 11 bases between them. This CDR3 has 15 residues. Germline V CDR1 and CDR2: DFQATT, SNEGSKA (reference sequence). As DNA, the CDR3 is TGCAGTGCTAGACGTTCAAAGAGCTCCTACAATGAGCAGTTCTTC. It specifies CSARRSKSSYNEQFF.

In its sample, this clonotype was seen a few times. The chain uses TRBV20-1 and TRBJ1-4; D is uncertain. V was trimmed by 6 bases and J by 8 bases, leaving 10 bases between them. The germline V gene encodes CDR1 DFQATT and CDR2 SNEGSKA (reference sequence). The CDR3 covers 11 residues. This CDR3 reads CSALVGEKLFF. CDR3 in DNA: TGCAGTGCCCTCGTGGGAGAAAAACTGTTTTTT.

This clonotype was counted at least ten times. This sequence joins TRBV12-3 or TRBV12-4 and TRBJ1-2, with 7 bases aligning to TRBD1. There are 16 residues in the CDR3. Losses at the gene ends were 7 bases for V and 6 bases for J; bases not matched to a gene: 17. The CDR3 protein is CASTTNRGGLGNGYTF. CDR3 nucleotide sequence: TGTGCCAGCACCACGAACAGGGGAGGCTTAGGAAATGGCTACACCTTC.

The chain is built from TRBV7-2 and TRBJ1-2; D is possibly TRBD1 (5 bases). Germline loops: CDR1 SGHTA, CDR2 FQGNSA. Trimming pared 3 bases from V and 4 bases from J, leaving 12 bases between. The CDR3 sequence is 14 residues long. CDR3 region: CASSLAGPFYGYTF. The CDR3 nucleotides read TGTGCCAGCAGCTTGGCAGGGCCTTTCTATGGCTACACCTTC.

The chain carries TRBV20-1 and TRBJ2-3; no clear D gene. The CDR3 runs 14 residues. V lost 5 bases to trimming and J lost 5 bases, with 17 bases between them. The germline V gene has CDR1 DFQATT and CDR2 SNEGSKA (reference sequence). The CDR3 region is CSAPSGLGKDTQYF. CDR3 coding DNA: TGCAGTGCTCCGAGTGGATTGGGCAAAGATACGCAGTATTTT.

The chain employs TRBV29-1 and TRBJ2-3, with D perhaps TRBD2 (5 bases). CDR1 is SQVTM, CDR2 ANQGSEA, per germline. V lost 3 bases and J 2 bases, leaving 9 bases between the germline ends. This CDR3 has 13 amino acids. The chain's CDR3 is CSVDNSATDTQYF. In nucleotides, the CDR3 is TGCAGCGTTGATAATAGCGCCACAGATACGCAGTATTTT.

V usage is TRBV2 and J usage is TRBJ1-3, with unresolved D. CDR1 and CDR2 from the germline V gene are SNHLY and FYNNEI. This CDR3 is 12 amino acids long. The germline V and J ends were trimmed by 8 bases and 4 bases, with 9 bases remaining between them. This chain's CDR3 is CASAGVGNTIYF. CDR3 DNA: TGTGCCAGCGCCGGTGTAGGAAACACCATATATTTT.

This clonotype has only a few counts. V usage is TRBV5-1 and J usage is TRBJ2-1; D is perhaps TRBD1 (5 bases). Trimming removed 0 bases at V and 8 bases at J, with 6 bases between. The CDR3 loop spans 12 amino acids. Germline V CDR1 and CDR2: SGHRS, YFSETQ. This CDR3 reads CASSLDRYEQFF. CDR3 in DNA: TGCGCCAGCAGCTTGGACAGGTATGAGCAGTTCTTC.

The CDR3 nucleotides are TGTGCCAGCAGGAACCGGGACAGGGCGGACGGGGAGCTGTTTTTT. It codes for CASRNRDRADGELFF. The chain links TRBV3-1 to TRBJ2-2; 9 bases are shared with TRBD1. Germline CDR1 is LGHDT and CDR2 is YNNKEL (reference sequence). After removal of 6 bases from V and 7 bases from J, the junction contained 9 bases not matched to a gene. The CDR3 totals 15 residues.

V and J are TRBV20-1 and TRBJ1-4; maybe TRBD1 (6 bases). CDR3 length: 15 amino acids. Germline values: CDR1 DFQATT, CDR2 SNEGSKA (reference sequence). Between the trimmed V and J ends, which lost 0 bases and 7 bases, there was a span of 15 bases. The CDR3 is CSARDHTGLLEKLFF. The CDR3 DNA reads as TGCAGTGCTAGAGATCACACAGGGTTGCTTGAAAAACTGTTTTTT.

The CDR3 nucleotides read TGTGCCAGCAGCTGGGACAGATACACAGATACGCAGTATTTT. Its protein is CASSWDRYTDTQYF. The chain uses TRBV7-2 and TRBJ2-3; the match to TRBD1 covers 7 bases. This CDR3 spans 14 amino acids. Trimming removed 4 bases from V and 2 bases from J; junction bases left unmatched: 3. The germline V gene has CDR1 SGHTA and CDR2 FQGNSA.

The CDR3 is CSATDRGADTQYF. Written as DNA, the CDR3 is TGCAGTGCTACCGACAGGGGAGCAGATACGCAGTATTTT. The chain employs TRBV20-1 and TRBJ2-3, with TRBD1 matching over 8 bases. This CDR3 contains 13 residues. Germline V gives CDR1 DFQATT, CDR2 SNEGSKA (reference sequence). Unmatched junction bases numbered 4, after V lost 4 bases and J lost 4 bases.

This sequence joins TRBV12-3 or TRBV12-4 and TRBJ1-2, with unresolved D. The CDR3 runs to 15 residues. V lost 1 base, J lost 0 bases, and 9 bases lay in between. The CDR3 bases are TGTGCCAGCAGTTTAGAACACCGCCCTAACTATGGCTACACCTTC. Translation gives CASSLEHRPNYGYTF.

The rearrangement joins TRBV19 to TRBJ2-1; 7 positions match TRBD2. After removal of 5 bases from V and 8 bases from J, the junction contained 9 bases not matched to a gene. The CDR3 is 14 residues long. Germline V gene data show CDR1 as LNHDA and CDR2 as SQIVND (reference sequence). The CDR3, as DNA: TGTGCCAGTAGTCTCCTTAGGACTAGGGATGAGCAGTTCTTC. Translation: CASSLLRTRDEQFF.

The genes are TRBV3-1 and TRBJ2-7; the D call may be TRBD1 or TRBD2 (5 bases each). The CDR3 contains 13 residues. V was clipped by 4 bases and J by 3 bases, with 10 bases between them. Germline CDR1 is LGHDT and CDR2 is YNNKEL (reference sequence). Here the CDR3 reads CASSLWDGYEQYF. In nucleotides, the CDR3 is TGTGCCAGCAGCCTTTGGGACGGCTACGAGCAGTACTTC.